Presented here are 17 T cell receptor beta chains from one specimen sequenced in a study of cytomegalovirus exposure and HLA in healthy donors. The study ran its PCR with 60 Vbeta and 13 Jbeta primers. This table comes from immunoSEQ multiplex PCR, and its TCRdb copy is limited to in-frame clones, with some not included. The sample has over 100,000 clones; about 69% are singletons. The sequencing sample was made of PBMCs. Source of these receptors: a human donor in good health.

The chain carries TRBV10-3 and TRBJ2-3, with D possibly TRBD1 on 5 matching bases. This CDR3 is 13 amino acids long. CDR1 and CDR2 (germline): ENHRY, SYGVKD. V was trimmed by 5 bases and J by 1 base, leaving 7 bases between them. CDR3: CAISKGGTDTQYF. Here the CDR3 DNA reads TGTGCCATCAGTAAAGGGGGCACAGATACGCAGTATTTT.

This clone was observed once. The chain links TRBV19 to TRBJ2-5; the match to TRBD2 covers 7 bases. CDR3 size: 14 residues. Trimming took 3 bases from V and 1 from J; bases not matched to a gene: 2. From germline, CDR1 is LNHDA and CDR2 SQIVND (reference sequence). The CDR3 region has the DNA TGTGCCAGTAGTATGGGACTACGCCAAGAGACCCAGTACTTC. It encodes CASSMGLRQETQYF.

The chain has TRBV7-2 and TRBJ1-2; the D gene is possibly TRBD1 (6 bases). V was trimmed by 5 bases and J by 6 bases, leaving 22 bases between them. This CDR3 has 16 amino acids. Germline assignment: CDR1 SGHTA and CDR2 FQGNSA. This CDR3 reads CASSRGRLRTEDGYTF. The CDR3 bases are TGTGCCAGCAGCCGCGGACGGCTAAGGACAGAAGATGGCTACACCTTC.

There are a few counts of this clone. V and J are TRBV2 and TRBJ2-1; 10 nucleotides line up with TRBD2. The CDR3 runs to 15 residues. Trimming removed 10 bases from V and 10 bases from J; junction bases left unmatched: 16. Germline V gene data show CDR1 as SNHLY and CDR2 as FYNNEI. In DNA, the CDR3 is TGTGCCACAACCCCCCTAGCGGGAGAGTCCGGGGAGCAGTTCTTC. Protein sequence: CATTPLAGESGEQFF.

J is TRBJ2-4 and V is TRBV30; a weak D match, TRBD1 (5 bases). V lost 1 base and J 5 bases, leaving 12 bases between the germline ends. The CDR3 loop spans 14 amino acids. The germline gives CDR1 GTSNPN, CDR2 SVGIG (reference sequence). The CDR3 here is CAWSEGVGQNIQYF. CDR3 nucleotide sequence: TGTGCCTGGAGTGAAGGAGTGGGGCAAAACATTCAGTACTTC.

The count of this clone is one. The chain carries TRBV10-3 and TRBJ1-1; tentative D call: TRBD1 (5 bases). The V end lost 1 base, the J end lost 6 bases, and 12 bases lay between the germline ends. Per the germline V gene, CDR1 is ENHRY and CDR2 is SYGVKD. There are 14 residues in the CDR3. The CDR3 here is CAISEWADSPEAFF. DNA of the CDR3: TGTGCCATCAGTGAGTGGGCCGACAGCCCTGAAGCTTTCTTT.

This clone was seen only a few times. A read error may produce the germline difference seen at one junction end. The chain joins TRBV5-1 to TRBJ2-7, with TRBD1 as a possible D gene (5 bases). Germline values: CDR1 SGHRS, CDR2 YFSETQ. CDR3 length: 13 amino acids. The CDR3 region is CASSLVSGQGSDF. CDR3 sequence (DNA): TGCGCCAGCAGCTTGGTCAGTGGGCAGGGTTCGGACTTC.

This clone turned up a few times. This chain's CDR3 is CASRETGSTDTQYF. In nucleotides, the CDR3 is TGTGCCAGCAGGGAGACAGGGAGCACAGATACGCAGTATTTT. The genes are TRBV6-5 and TRBJ2-3, with 7 bases lining up with TRBD1. Trimming removed 6 bases from V and 0 bases from J; junction bases left unmatched: 3. Germline values: CDR1 MNHEY, CDR2 SVGAGI. The CDR3 spans 14 residues.

CDR3 DNA sequence: TGCACCGCGGGGTACACATACACAGATACGCAGTATTTT. It encodes CTAGYTYTDTQYF. The gene calls are TRBV5-1 and TRBJ2-3, with D possibly being TRBD2 (6 bases). In germline, CDR1 is SGHRS, CDR2 YFSETQ. CDR3 length: 13 amino acids.

The gene calls are TRBV27 and TRBJ2-1; D uncertain. V lost 0 bases and J 15 bases, leaving 15 bases between the germline ends. Per the germline V gene, CDR1 is MNHEY and CDR2 is SMNVEV (reference sequence). The CDR3 is made up of 13 amino acids. The CDR3 here is CASSLSLTTRLFF. The CDR3 DNA reads as TGTGCCAGCAGTTTATCGTTGACCACCAGGCTGTTCTTC.

V gene TRBV29-1 combines with J gene TRBJ2-5, with 7 bases aligning to TRBD1. The J call is in doubt because the DNA end fits TRBJ2-7 better. Germline CDR1 reads SQVTM; CDR2 reads ANQGSEA. The CDR3 runs 13 residues. The CDR3, as DNA: TGCAGCGTTGGGGGACAGTACGACTACGAGCAGTACTTC. Amino acids: CSVGGQYDYEQYF.

The J gene is TRBJ2-1, the V gene TRBV19, with 9 bases identical to TRBD2. CDR3 length: 15 amino acids. V shed 6 bases, J shed 0 bases, and the junction held 3 bases outside the gene matches. From germline, CDR1 is LNHDA and CDR2 SQIVND (reference sequence). In DNA, the CDR3 is TGTGCCAGTAGCTATAGCGGGAGCTCCTACAATGAGCAGTTCTTC. Protein product: CASSYSGSSYNEQFF.

This chain links TRBV5-4 with TRBJ2-4; D may be TRBD1 (6 bases). The CDR3 covers 12 residues. V was pared by 2 bases and J by 15 bases, with 15 bases between. Per germline, CDR1 SGHNT and CDR2 YYREEE (reference sequence). CDR3 loop: CASSLNRAPPYF. In DNA form, the CDR3 reads TGTGCCAGCAGCTTAAACAGGGCCCCCCCGTACTTC.

This clone was seen more than once but under ten times. The gene calls are TRBV2 and TRBJ1-1; D is perhaps TRBD1 (5 bases). The CDR3 runs to 12 residues. V shed 7 bases and J shed 7 bases, with 13 bases lying between them. Germline loops: CDR1 SNHLY, CDR2 FYNNEI. The CDR3 reads CASTWGDGEAFF. The CDR3 bases are TGTGCCAGCACTTGGGGGGACGGTGAAGCTTTCTTT.

The chain links TRBV5-1 to TRBJ2-7; 8 nucleotides line up with TRBD2. The ends lost 4 bases at V and 2 bases at J; junction bases unmatched: 8. This CDR3 is 15 amino acids long. The germline gives CDR1 SGHRS, CDR2 YFSETQ. The CDR3 here is CASSGERENPYEQYF. The CDR3 DNA sequence: TGCGCCAGCAGCGGGGAGCGGGAGAACCCCTACGAGCAGTACTTC.

The chain couples TRBV9 to TRBJ2-5; 8 positions agree with TRBD2. CDR1 is SGDLS and CDR2 is YYNGEE in the germline V gene. V trimming: 1 base; J trimming: 1 base; junction bases outside the gene matches: 6. The CDR3 extends over 16 amino acids. The DNA for the CDR3 is TGTGCCAGCAGCGTAAGCGGGAGTAGGGGCCAAGAGACCCAGTACTTC. It encodes CASSVSGSRGQETQYF.

This clone was found once. This rearrangement joins TRBV6-1 to TRBJ2-7; 7 bases agree with TRBD2. Germline CDR1 MNHNS, CDR2 SASEGT. The CDR3 extends over 14 amino acids. Germline trimming cut 3 bases from V and 5 bases from J; bases unmatched to any gene: 7. Written as DNA, the CDR3 is TGTGCCAGCAGTGAGGGGGGAGGGTTCCACGAGCAGTACTTC. This codes for CASSEGGGFHEQYF.